A selection of T cell receptor beta chains follows, all from one sample in a study of response to subunit inactivated influenza vaccine. TCRdb recomputed calls from the RT-PCR reads with MiXCR, one row per CDR3 protein. The data contain 500,000 or so distinct CDR3 sequences, 16% of them singletons. Sample: CD4+ T cells sorted from PBMCs, taken around 25 months after vaccination. Receptors originate from a man aged 45 to 75 who received an inactivated influenza vaccine. Each CDR3 is given without its conserved first and last residue. Each record gives: J gene, V gene, CDR3 protein.

J: TRBJ2-5
V: TRBV11-2
CDR3: ASSLDNAETQY

J: TRBJ2-3
V: TRBV15
CDR3: ATSRDVAGGGTDTQY

J: TRBJ2-2
V: TRBV7-2
CDR3: ASSLNKAGELF

J: TRBJ2-3
V: TRBV4-2
CDR3: ASSQRPGGSTDTQY

J: TRBJ2-4
V: TRBV3-1
CDR3: ASSQRRLDRENIQY

J: TRBJ2-3
V: TRBV6-2/TRBV6-3
CDR3: ASSYGLGPTDTQY

J: TRBJ2-2
V: TRBV7-2
CDR3: ASSTYTGELF

J: TRBJ2-2
V: TRBV14
CDR3: ASSRSTATGELF

J: TRBJ1-2
V: TRBV10-2
CDR3: ASTMTDRVGSYT

J: TRBJ2-3
V: TRBV28
CDR3: ASSFLLAGGPGTPTDTQY

J: TRBJ2-7
V: TRBV5-1
CDR3: ASSPALGEIYEQY

J: TRBJ2-1
V: TRBV15
CDR3: ATSRDGRTEQF

J: TRBJ1-1
V: TRBV12-3/TRBV12-4
CDR3: ASSLAGARNTEAF

J: TRBJ2-2
V: TRBV9
CDR3: ASSVGAGEATGELF

J: TRBJ1-4
V: TRBV12-3/TRBV12-4
CDR3: ASSLAYGEKLF

J: TRBJ1-4
V: TRBV7-9
CDR3: ASSLGRGAANEKLF

J: TRBJ2-1
V: TRBV4-1
CDR3: ASGPGTRRANEQF

J: TRBJ2-1
V: TRBV5-4
CDR3: ASSLVGAGLGNEQF

J: TRBJ1-2
V: TRBV29-1
CDR3: SAAQTAPIGYT

J: TRBJ2-3
V: TRBV6-1
CDR3: ASTYRPGQGADTQY

J: TRBJ2-5
V: TRBV20-1
CDR3: SASIDTKEETQY

J: TRBJ2-2
V: TRBV6-1
CDR3: ASSPLSGITGELF

J: TRBJ1-2
V: TRBV5-8
CDR3: ASSSGSGNQFYGYT

J: TRBJ2-5
V: TRBV5-6
CDR3: ASSFLGTGGATQY

J: TRBJ1-1
V: TRBV9
CDR3: ASSVVDTEAEAF

J: TRBJ2-5
V: TRBV6-2/TRBV6-3
CDR3: ASSYFKAGTQY

J: TRBJ2-3
V: TRBV19
CDR3: ASSPRDSRADTQY

J: TRBJ2-3
V: TRBV4-3
CDR3: ASSRQGGTDTQY

J: TRBJ1-5
V: TRBV20-1
CDR3: SARALRDKNQPQH

J: TRBJ2-7
V: TRBV5-1
CDR3: ASSLEVQSYEQY

J: TRBJ1-4
V: TRBV29-1
CDR3: SVRDGIRATNEKLF

J: TRBJ2-2
V: TRBV10-3
CDR3: AISRGGQSGELF

J: TRBJ2-1
V: TRBV4-3
CDR3: ASSQDGTVYNEQF

J: TRBJ2-1
V: TRBV20-1
CDR3: SATGLADNEQF

J: TRBJ2-2
V: TRBV11-2
CDR3: ASSLGGLRPGELF

J: TRBJ2-7
V: TRBV24-1
CDR3: ATSDSLAGGTYEQY

J: TRBJ2-7
V: TRBV24-1
CDR3: ATSGGLAGEQY

J: TRBJ1-1
V: TRBV2
CDR3: ASSTRNTEAF

J: TRBJ2-1
V: TRBV7-9
CDR3: ASSGNEQF

J: TRBJ2-5
V: TRBV15
CDR3: ATSPRQGRETQY

J: TRBJ2-2
V: TRBV9
CDR3: ASSASGGLLKSNTGELF

J: TRBJ2-3
V: TRBV20-1
CDR3: SARNRDRLTDTQY

J: TRBJ2-3
V: TRBV9
CDR3: ASRGKSTDTQY

J: TRBJ2-1
V: TRBV4-3
CDR3: ASSPTPGLAGMGGEQF

J: TRBJ1-6
V: TRBV27
CDR3: ASRSNRVDNSPLH

J: TRBJ2-1
V: TRBV7-6
CDR3: ASSPAIGTSPRDNEQF

J: TRBJ1-3
V: TRBV12-3/TRBV12-4
CDR3: ASSTGPHSGNTIY

J: TRBJ1-6
V: TRBV4-1
CDR3: ASSQSGDRSISPLH

J: TRBJ2-7
V: TRBV5-1
CDR3: ASSLAEVGGSYEQY

J: TRBJ2-3
V: TRBV12-3/TRBV12-4
CDR3: ASRQTGETDTQY

J: TRBJ1-2
V: TRBV7-9
CDR3: ASSQTGTMIYGYT

J: TRBJ2-2
V: TRBV19
CDR3: ASSPRQVVPGELF

J: TRBJ2-3
V: TRBV7-2
CDR3: ASSLGVSADTQY

J: TRBJ2-3
V: TRBV6-2/TRBV6-3
CDR3: ASSSPRLAGGGTDTQY